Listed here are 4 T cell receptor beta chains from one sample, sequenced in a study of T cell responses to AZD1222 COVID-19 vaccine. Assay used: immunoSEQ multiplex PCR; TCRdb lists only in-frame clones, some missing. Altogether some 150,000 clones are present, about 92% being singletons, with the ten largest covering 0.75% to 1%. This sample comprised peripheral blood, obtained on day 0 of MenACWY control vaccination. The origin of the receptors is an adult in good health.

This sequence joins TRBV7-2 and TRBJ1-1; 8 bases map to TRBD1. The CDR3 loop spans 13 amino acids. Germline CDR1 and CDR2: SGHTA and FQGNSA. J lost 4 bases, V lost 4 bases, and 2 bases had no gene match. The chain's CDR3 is CASSYTGGTEAFF. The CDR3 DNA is TGTGCCAGCAGCTATACAGGGGGCACTGAAGCTTTCTTT.

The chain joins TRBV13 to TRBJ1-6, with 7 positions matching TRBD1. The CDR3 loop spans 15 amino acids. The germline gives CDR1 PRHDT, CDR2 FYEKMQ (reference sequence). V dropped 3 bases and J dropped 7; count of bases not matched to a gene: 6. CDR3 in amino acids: CASSLRTGGNSPLHF. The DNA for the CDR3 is TGTGCCAGCAGCTTGCGGACAGGAGGGAATTCACCCCTCCACTTT.

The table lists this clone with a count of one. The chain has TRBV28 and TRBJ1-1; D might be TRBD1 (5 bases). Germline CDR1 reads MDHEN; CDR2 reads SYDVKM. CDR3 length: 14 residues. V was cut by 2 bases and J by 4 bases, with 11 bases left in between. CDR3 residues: CASSLPHGGTEAFF. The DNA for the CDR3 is TGTGCCAGCAGTTTACCCCATGGGGGCACTGAAGCTTTCTTT.

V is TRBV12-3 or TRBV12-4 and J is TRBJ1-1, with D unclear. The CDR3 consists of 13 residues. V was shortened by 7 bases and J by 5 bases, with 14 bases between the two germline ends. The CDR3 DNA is TGTGCCAGCACCCGCCCCGGTGGAACTGAAGCTTTCTTT. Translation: CASTRPGGTEAFF.